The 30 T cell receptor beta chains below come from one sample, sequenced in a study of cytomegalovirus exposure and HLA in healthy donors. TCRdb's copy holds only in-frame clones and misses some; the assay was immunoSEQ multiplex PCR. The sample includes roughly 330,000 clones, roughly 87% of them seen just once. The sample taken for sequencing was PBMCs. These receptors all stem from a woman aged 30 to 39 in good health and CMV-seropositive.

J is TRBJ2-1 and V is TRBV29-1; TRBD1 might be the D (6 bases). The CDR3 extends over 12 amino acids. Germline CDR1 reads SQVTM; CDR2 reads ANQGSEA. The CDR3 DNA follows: TGCTCGGTGGCAGGGGATTACAATGAGCAGTTCTTC. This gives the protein CSVAGDYNEQFF.

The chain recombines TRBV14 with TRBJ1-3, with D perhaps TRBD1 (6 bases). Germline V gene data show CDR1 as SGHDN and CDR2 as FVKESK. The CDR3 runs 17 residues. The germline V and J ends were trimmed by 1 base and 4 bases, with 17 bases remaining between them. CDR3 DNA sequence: TGTGCCAGCAGCCAAGTTAAACAGGGTCGGCGAGGAAACACCATATATTTT. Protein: CASSQVKQGRRGNTIYF. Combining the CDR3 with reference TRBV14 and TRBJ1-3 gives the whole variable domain EAGVTQFPSHSVIEKGQTVTLRCDPISGHDNLYWYRRVMGKEIKFLLHFVKESKQDESGMPNNRFLAERTGGTYSTLKVQPAELEDSGVYFCASSQVKQGRRGNTIYFGEGSWLTVV.

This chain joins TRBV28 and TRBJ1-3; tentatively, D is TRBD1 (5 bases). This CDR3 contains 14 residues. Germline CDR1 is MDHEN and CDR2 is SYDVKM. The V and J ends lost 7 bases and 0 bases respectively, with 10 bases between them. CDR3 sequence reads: CASIRADSGNTIYF. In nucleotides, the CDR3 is TGTGCCAGCATCAGGGCGGACTCTGGAAACACCATATATTTT.

CDR3 sequence (DNA): TGTGCCAGTAGTAAAGACAGGGCCCCAGATCTCTATGGCTACACCTTC. Translation gives CASSKDRAPDLYGYTF. The chain couples TRBV19 to TRBJ1-2, with 7 bases aligning to TRBD1. Germline V gene data show CDR1 as LNHDA and CDR2 as SQIVND (reference sequence). The CDR3 sequence is 16 residues long. Trimming removed 4 bases from V and 4 bases from J; junction bases left unmatched: 12. The variable domain in full, with the rest retrieved from reference TRBV19 and TRBJ1-2, is DGGITQSPKYLFRKEGQNVTLSCEQNLNHDAMYWYRQDPGQGLRLIYYSQIVNDFQKGDIAEGYSVSREKKESFPLTVTSAQKNPTAFYLCASSKDRAPDLYGYTFGSGTRLTVV.

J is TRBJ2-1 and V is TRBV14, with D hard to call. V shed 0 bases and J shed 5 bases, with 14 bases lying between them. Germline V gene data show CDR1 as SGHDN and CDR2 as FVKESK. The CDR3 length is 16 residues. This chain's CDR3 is CASSQDLWVSNNEQFF. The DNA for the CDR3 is TGTGCCAGCAGCCAAGATCTTTGGGTCAGCAACAATGAGCAGTTCTTC. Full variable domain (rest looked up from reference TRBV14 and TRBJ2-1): EAGVTQFPSHSVIEKGQTVTLRCDPISGHDNLYWYRRVMGKEIKFLLHFVKESKQDESGMPNNRFLAERTGGTYSTLKVQPAELEDSGVYFCASSQDLWVSNNEQFFGPGTRLTVL.

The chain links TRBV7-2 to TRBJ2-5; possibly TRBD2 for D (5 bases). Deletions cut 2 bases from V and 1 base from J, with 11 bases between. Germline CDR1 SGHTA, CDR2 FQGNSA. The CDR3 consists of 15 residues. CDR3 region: CASSLPMTIQETQYF. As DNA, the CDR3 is TGTGCCAGCAGCTTACCGATGACTATCCAAGAGACCCAGTACTTC.

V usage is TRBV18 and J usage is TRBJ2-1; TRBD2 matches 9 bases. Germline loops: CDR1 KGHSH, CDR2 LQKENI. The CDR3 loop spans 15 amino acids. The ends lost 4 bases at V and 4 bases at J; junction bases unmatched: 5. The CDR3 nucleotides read TGTGCCAGCTCACTTCAGCGGGAGGTTTACAATGAGCAGTTCTTC. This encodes CASSLQREVYNEQFF.

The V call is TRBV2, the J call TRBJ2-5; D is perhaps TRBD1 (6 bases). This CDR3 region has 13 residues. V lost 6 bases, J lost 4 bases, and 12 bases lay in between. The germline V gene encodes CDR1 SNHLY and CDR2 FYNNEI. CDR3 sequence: CASRGADRETQYF. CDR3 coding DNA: TGTGCCAGCAGAGGGGCGGACAGAGAGACCCAGTACTTC.

CDR3 sequence reads: CASSYFERGDTEAFF. The CDR3 DNA is TGTGCCAGCAGTTACTTCGAAAGGGGGGACACTGAAGCTTTCTTT. The chain combines TRBV6-8 with TRBJ1-1, with a possible D match to TRBD1 (6 bases). The CDR3 sequence is 15 residues long. CDR1 is MNHGY, CDR2 SAAAGT, per germline. V dropped 1 base and J dropped 3 bases, with 12 bases sitting between them.

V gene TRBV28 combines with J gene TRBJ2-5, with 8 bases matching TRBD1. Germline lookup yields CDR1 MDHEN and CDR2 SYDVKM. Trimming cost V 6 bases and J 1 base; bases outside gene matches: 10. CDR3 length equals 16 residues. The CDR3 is CASSLSGTGRQETQYF. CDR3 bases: TGTGCCAGCAGCTTGTCCGGGACAGGCCGCCAAGAGACCCAGTACTTC.

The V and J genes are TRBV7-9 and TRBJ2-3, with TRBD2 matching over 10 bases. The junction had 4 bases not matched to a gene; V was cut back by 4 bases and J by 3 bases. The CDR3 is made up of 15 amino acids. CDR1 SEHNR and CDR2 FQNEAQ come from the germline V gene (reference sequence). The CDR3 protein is CASSSSGGLTDTQYF. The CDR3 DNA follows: TGTGCCAGCAGCTCTAGCGGGGGCCTAACAGATACGCAGTATTTT. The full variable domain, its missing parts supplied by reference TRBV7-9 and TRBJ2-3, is DTGVSQNPRHKITKRGQNVTFRCDPISEHNRLYWYRQTLGQGPEFLTYFQNEAQLEKSRLLSDRFSAERPKGSFSTLEIQRTEQGDSAMYLCASSSSGGLTDTQYFGPGTRLTVL.

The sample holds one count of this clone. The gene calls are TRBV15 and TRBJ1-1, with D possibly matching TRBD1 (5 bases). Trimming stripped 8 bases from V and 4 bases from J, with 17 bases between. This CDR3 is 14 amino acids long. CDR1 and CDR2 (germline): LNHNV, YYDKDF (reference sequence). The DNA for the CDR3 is TGTGCCACCTCCGAACCTGGGGGGGTCACTGAAGCTTTCTTT. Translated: CATSEPGGVTEAFF.

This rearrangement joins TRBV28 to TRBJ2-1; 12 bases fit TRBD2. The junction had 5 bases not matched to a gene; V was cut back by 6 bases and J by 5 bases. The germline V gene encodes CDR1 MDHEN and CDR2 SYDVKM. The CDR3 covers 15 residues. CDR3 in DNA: TGTGCCAGCAGCAGAACTAGCGGGAGGAACAATGAGCAGTTCTTC. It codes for CASSRTSGRNNEQFF.

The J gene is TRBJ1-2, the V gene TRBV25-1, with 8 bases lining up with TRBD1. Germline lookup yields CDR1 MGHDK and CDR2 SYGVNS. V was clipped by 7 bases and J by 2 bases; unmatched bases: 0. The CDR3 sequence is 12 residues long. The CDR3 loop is CASNRGNYGYTF. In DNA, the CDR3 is TGTGCCAGCAACAGGGGGAACTATGGCTACACCTTC.

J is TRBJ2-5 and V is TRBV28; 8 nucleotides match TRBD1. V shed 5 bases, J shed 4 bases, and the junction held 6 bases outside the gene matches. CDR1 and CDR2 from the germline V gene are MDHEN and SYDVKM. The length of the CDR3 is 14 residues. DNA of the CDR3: TGTGCCAGCAGTCACGGGACAGGAGGAGAGACCCAGTACTTC. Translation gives CASSHGTGGETQYF.

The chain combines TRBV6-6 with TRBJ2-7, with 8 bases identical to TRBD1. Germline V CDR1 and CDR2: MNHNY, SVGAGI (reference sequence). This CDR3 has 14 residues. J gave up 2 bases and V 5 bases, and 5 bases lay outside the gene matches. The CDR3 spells CASSLGQGAYEQYF. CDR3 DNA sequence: TGTGCCAGCAGTCTCGGACAGGGCGCCTACGAGCAGTACTTC.

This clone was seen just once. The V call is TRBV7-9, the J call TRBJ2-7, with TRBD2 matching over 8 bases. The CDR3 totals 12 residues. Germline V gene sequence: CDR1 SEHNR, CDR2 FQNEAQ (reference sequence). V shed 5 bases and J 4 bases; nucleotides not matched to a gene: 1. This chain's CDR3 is CASSGLAYEQYF. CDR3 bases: TGTGCCAGCAGCGGACTAGCTTACGAGCAGTACTTC. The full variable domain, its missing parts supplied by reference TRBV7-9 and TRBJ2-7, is DTGVSQNPRHKITKRGQNVTFRCDPISEHNRLYWYRQTLGQGPEFLTYFQNEAQLEKSRLLSDRFSAERPKGSFSTLEIQRTEQGDSAMYLCASSGLAYEQYFGPGTRLTVT.

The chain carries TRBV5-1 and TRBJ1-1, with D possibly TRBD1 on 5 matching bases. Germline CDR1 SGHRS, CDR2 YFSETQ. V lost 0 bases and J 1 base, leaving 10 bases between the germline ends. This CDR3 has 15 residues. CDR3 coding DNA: TGCGCCAGCAGCTTGGTTGGGACGGCGAACACTGAAGCTTTCTTT. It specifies CASSLVGTANTEAFF. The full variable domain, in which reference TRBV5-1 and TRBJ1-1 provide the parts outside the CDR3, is KAGVTQTPRYLIKTRGQQVTLSCSPISGHRSVSWYQQTPGQGLQFLFEYFSETQRNKGNFPGRFSGRQFSNSRSEMNVSTLELGDSALYLCASSLVGTANTEAFFGQGTRLTVV.

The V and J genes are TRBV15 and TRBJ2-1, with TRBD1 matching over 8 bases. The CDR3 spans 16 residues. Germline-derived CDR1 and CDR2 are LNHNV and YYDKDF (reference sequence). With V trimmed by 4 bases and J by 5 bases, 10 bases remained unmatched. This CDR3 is CATSIFGTGRDNEQFF. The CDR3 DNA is TGTGCCACCAGCATTTTTGGGACAGGTCGGGACAATGAGCAGTTCTTC.

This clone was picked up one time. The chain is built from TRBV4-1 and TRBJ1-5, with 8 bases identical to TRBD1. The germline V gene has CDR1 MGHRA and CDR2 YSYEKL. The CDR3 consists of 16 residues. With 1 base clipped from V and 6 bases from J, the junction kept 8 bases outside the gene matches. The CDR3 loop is CASSQVGTGSGQPQHF. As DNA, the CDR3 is TGCGCCAGCAGCCAAGTAGGGACAGGTAGTGGTCAGCCCCAGCATTTT.

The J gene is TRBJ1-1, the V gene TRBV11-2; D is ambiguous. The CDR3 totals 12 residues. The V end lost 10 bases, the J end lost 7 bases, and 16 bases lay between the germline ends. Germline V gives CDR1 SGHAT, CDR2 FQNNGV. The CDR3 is CATHTGGGEAFF. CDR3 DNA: TGTGCCACCCATACGGGCGGCGGTGAAGCTTTCTTT.

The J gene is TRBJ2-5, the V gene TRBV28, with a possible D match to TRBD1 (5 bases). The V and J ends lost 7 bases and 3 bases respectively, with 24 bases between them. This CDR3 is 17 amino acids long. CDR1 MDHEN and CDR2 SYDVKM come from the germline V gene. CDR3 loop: CASTKWAATLGEETQYF. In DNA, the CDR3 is TGTGCCAGCACCAAATGGGCCGCAACATTAGGGGAAGAGACCCAGTACTTC. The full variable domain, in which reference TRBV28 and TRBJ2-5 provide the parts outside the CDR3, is DVKVTQSSRYLVKRTGEKVFLECVQDMDHENMFWYRQDPGLGLRLIYFSYDVKMKEKGDIPEGYSVSREKKERFSLILESASTNQTSMYLCASTKWAATLGEETQYFGPGTRLLVL.

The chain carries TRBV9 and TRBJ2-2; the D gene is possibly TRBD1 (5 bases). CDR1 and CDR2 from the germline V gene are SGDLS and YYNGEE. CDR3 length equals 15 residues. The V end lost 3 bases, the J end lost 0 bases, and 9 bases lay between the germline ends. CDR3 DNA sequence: TGTGCCAGCAGCGCACAGGCCACGAACACCGGGGAGCTGTTTTTT. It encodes CASSAQATNTGELFF. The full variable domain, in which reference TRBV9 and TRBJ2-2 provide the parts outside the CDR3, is DSGVTQTPKHLITATGQRVTLRCSPRSGDLSVYWYQQSLDQGLQFLIQYYNGEERAKGNILERFSAQQFPDLHSELNLSSLELGDSALYFCASSAQATNTGELFFGEGSRLTVL.

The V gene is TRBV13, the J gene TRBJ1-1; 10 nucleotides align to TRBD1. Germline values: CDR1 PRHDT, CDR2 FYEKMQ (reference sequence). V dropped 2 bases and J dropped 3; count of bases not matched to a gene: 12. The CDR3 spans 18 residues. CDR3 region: CASSLTRQGATEDTEAFF. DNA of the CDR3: TGTGCCAGCAGCTTAACCCGACAGGGGGCGACTGAGGACACTGAAGCTTTCTTT.

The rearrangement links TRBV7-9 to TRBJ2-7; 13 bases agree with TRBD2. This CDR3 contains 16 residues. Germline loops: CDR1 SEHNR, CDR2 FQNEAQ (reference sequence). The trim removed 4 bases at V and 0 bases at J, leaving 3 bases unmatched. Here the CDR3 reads CASSSGTSGISYEQYF. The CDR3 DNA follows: TGTGCCAGCAGCTCCGGGACTAGCGGGATCTCCTACGAGCAGTACTTC. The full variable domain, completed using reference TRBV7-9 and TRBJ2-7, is DTGVSQNPRHKITKRGQNVTFRCDPISEHNRLYWYRQTLGQGPEFLTYFQNEAQLEKSRLLSDRFSAERPKGSFSTLEIQRTEQGDSAMYLCASSSGTSGISYEQYFGPGTRLTVT.

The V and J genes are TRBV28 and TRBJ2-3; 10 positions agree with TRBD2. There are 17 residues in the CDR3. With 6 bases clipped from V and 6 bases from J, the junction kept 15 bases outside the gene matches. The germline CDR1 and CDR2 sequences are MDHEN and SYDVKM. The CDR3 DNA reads TGTGCCAGCAGGGCGTGGGGGGCTAGCGGGAGTGGGGATACGCAGTATTTT. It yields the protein CASRAWGASGSGDTQYF.

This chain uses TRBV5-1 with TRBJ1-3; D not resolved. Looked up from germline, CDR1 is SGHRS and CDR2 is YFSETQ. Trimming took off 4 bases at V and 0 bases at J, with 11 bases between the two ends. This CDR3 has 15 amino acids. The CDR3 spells CASSKDPSSGNTIYF. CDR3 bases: TGCGCCAGCAGCAAGGACCCGAGCTCTGGAAACACCATATATTTT.

The CDR3 region is CASHTTGAPRYEQFF. The CDR3, as DNA: TGTGCCAGCCATACAACAGGGGCACCGCGGTATGAGCAGTTCTTC. The chain employs TRBV14 and TRBJ2-1, with 7 bases identical to TRBD1. Per germline, CDR1 SGHDN and CDR2 FVKESK. V was clipped by 8 bases and J by 8 bases; unmatched bases: 15. The CDR3 sequence is 15 residues long.

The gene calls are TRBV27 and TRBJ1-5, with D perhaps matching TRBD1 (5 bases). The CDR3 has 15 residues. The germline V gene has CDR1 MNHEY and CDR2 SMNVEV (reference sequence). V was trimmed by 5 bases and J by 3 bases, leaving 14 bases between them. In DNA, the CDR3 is TGTGCCAGCAGTCACCGCCGGACACTCAATCAGCCCCAGCATTTT. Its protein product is CASSHRRTLNQPQHF.

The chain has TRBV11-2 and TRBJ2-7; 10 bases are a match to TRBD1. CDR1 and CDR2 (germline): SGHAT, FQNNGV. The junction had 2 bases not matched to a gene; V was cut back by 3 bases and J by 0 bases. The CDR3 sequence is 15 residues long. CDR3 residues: CASSFGQGVSYEQYF. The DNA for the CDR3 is TGTGCCAGCAGCTTCGGACAGGGGGTCTCCTACGAGCAGTACTTC.